One TCR beta chain is described in this entry. The specificity of this receptor is unknown. There are no base qualities to consult, and no much larger clone falls within one base. This sample was taken from a study of blood T cell repertoires in COVID-19 (dated by TCRdb to 2018 to 2020). General notes on the study: Samples covering the acute and convalescent phases of COVID-19 were provided by collaborators in the United States, Italy and Spain. The prospective study material was composed of cDNA or gDNA derived from T cells, B-cell-depleted T cells, or PBMCs. The dataset comprised deeply sampled blood TCRbeta repertoires from subjects exposed to, actively infected with, or recovered from COVID-19. The repertoires were released in a freely available public database intended as a resource for research on the immune response to SARS-CoV-2. The samples were drawn from two sources: the first 160 participants of the ongoing ImmuneRACE study, and about 1,300 subjects contributed by 6 global collaborators. A de-identified subject ID, COVID-19 status, age in years and sex were almost always included in the sample metadata. Where HLA class I and class II types were available, the types were taken from metadata supplied by the sample provider, not from assay-based typing. The full study reports these points: The amount of clinical and demographic metadata varied by source and participant and was provided uncurated.

In Seattle, one collaborating source enrolled patients while the infection was active and tracked those patients longitudinally over the course of disease. Whole blood was collected in K2EDTA tubes by collaborating institutions according to the institutions' own protocols. For TCRbeta analysis, collaborators shipped samples as frozen whole blood, isolated PBMCs, or DNA extracted from either of those sample types. TCRbeta CDR3 regions were amplified from genomic DNA by means of the immunoSEQ Assay, a bias-controlled multiplex PCR. From the authors' description of their analysis: Within the assay, amplification of reference gene primers was used to estimate how many nucleated cells each sample contained. To quantify the absolute abundance of each unique TCRbeta CDR3 rearrangement, sequence reads were collapsed and filtered. For each sample, productive Simpson clonality was calculated as the square root of Simpson's diversity index over productive rearrangements. As stored in TCRdb, this immuneACCESS dataset retains in-frame rearrangements with V and J assigned. A fraction of the clones does not appear; measured against another copy, unresolved V genes explain less than half of the discrepancy, and the remainder lacks a known reason. The V and J calls and clone size are taken from that table; D and trimming were inferred from the DNA. Across this sample there are roughly 500,000 clones, with 89% seen only once. Over 0.7% of the sample lies in the top ten.

Cut back by 5 bases and 0 bases, the V and J ends lie 11 bases apart. CDR1 and CDR2 are read off the germline V gene as MNHEY and SVGAGI. The CDR3 contains 14 residues, cysteine and phenylalanine counted. Solely the CDR3 DNA is kept, with 42 bases framed from the first base. The sequenced sample consisted of peripheral blood. The source is a young man with COVID-19, enrolled during active disease. Recombination linked TRBV6-5 to TRBJ2-7; the D segment could be TRBD2, given 5 matching bases. The CDR3 reads CASSLYRGSYEQYF. The sequence in DNA is TGTGCCAGCAGTCTCTACCGGGGCTCCTACGAGCAGTACTTC.